Below, 26 T cell receptor beta chains from the same sample are listed, as sequenced in a study of OX40 agonist ivuxolimab in advanced cancers. Clones were read by immunoSEQ multiplex PCR, and TCRdb kept only the in-frame ones, dropping some. This sample yields 17,000 or so clones, of which roughly 85% are seen a single time; about an eighth belongs to the top ten. The input for sequencing was CD4+ or CD8+ T cells sorted from blood, taken in a trial of the OX40 agonist ivuxolimab. The receptor set was obtained from an adult with an advanced solid tumor such as melanoma, head and neck, liver or kidney cancer.

The V gene is TRBV4-1, the J gene TRBJ2-1; the D gene could be TRBD1 or TRBD2 (6 bases each). V gave up 4 bases and J gave up 3 bases, with 19 bases separating them. Germline-derived CDR1 and CDR2 are MGHRA and YSYEKL. The CDR3 has 17 amino acids. The CDR3 spells CASSPRAGQRIYNEQFF. Here the CDR3 DNA reads TGCGCCAGCAGCCCCCGGGCGGGACAACGCATCTACAATGAGCAGTTCTTC.

J is TRBJ2-1 and V is TRBV5-8; D remains ambiguous. Germline V gives CDR1 SGHTS, CDR2 YDEGEE. There are 12 residues in the CDR3. V was pared by 5 bases and J by 8 bases, with 11 bases between. The CDR3 sequence is CASSSLVDEQFF. The CDR3 DNA reads as TGTGCCAGCAGTTCTTTAGTGGATGAGCAGTTCTTC.

The chain uses TRBV13 and TRBJ2-1, with D possibly TRBD2 on 6 matching bases. The germline V and J ends were trimmed by 3 bases and 4 bases, with 7 bases remaining between them. Germline CDR1 and CDR2: PRHDT and FYEKMQ (reference sequence). The CDR3 has 13 residues. CDR3 nucleotide sequence: TGTGCCAGCAGCTTTAGCGGATACAATGAGCAGTTCTTC. Translation gives CASSFSGYNEQFF.

This clone was seen a handful of times. The same CDR3 also results from other DNA sequences found in this sample. This chain joins TRBV5-1 and TRBJ2-3, with D uncertain. The CDR3 is 14 residues long. Trimming removed 2 bases from V and 0 bases from J, with 7 bases in between. Germline CDR1 and CDR2: SGHRS and YFSETQ. CDR3 loop: CASSLEVSTDTQYF. The CDR3 DNA sequence: TGCGCCAGCAGCTTAGAGGTTAGCACAGATACGCAGTATTTT.

The gene calls are TRBV4-2 and TRBJ2-1; 9 positions match TRBD2. The ends lost 4 bases at V and 6 bases at J; junction bases unmatched: 7. CDR1 and CDR2 (germline): LGHNA, YNFKEQ. The CDR3 has 15 residues. The CDR3 here is CASSPRLAVFNEQFF. In DNA, the CDR3 is TGTGCCAGCAGCCCGAGACTAGCGGTCTTCAATGAGCAGTTCTTC.

The rearrangement links TRBV6-1 to TRBJ2-3, with 7 bases that match TRBD1. This CDR3 has 17 residues. In germline, CDR1 is MNHNS, CDR2 SASEGT. J was trimmed by 2 bases and V by 2 bases; bases with no gene match: 10. The CDR3, as DNA: TGTGCCAGCAGTGAACCCACCGGACAGGAGATCACAGATACGCAGTATTTT. Translation gives CASSEPTGQEITDTQYF.

The V gene is TRBV12-5, the J gene TRBJ2-6; TRBD1 might be the D (6 bases). Germline V gene lookup returns CDR1 LGHNT and CDR2 FRNRAP. V dropped 0 bases and J dropped 1 base, with 13 bases sitting between them. The CDR3 loop spans 18 amino acids. The CDR3 sequence: CASGLVLTGQSGANVLTF. The DNA for the CDR3 is TGTGCTAGTGGTTTGGTACTAACAGGGCAATCTGGGGCCAACGTCCTGACTTTC.

This sequence joins TRBV30 and TRBJ1-4, with TRBD1 identical over 7 bases. This CDR3 is built from 13 residues. The junction had 8 bases not matched to a gene; V was cut back by 0 bases and J by 13 bases. In germline, CDR1 is GTSNPN, CDR2 SVGIG (reference sequence). CDR3 bases: TGTGCCTGGAGTGTGGGAGGGGGCGAGGGACTGTTTTTT. Translated: CAWSVGGGEGLFF.

Only one count was recorded for this clone. The V gene is TRBV7-9, the J gene TRBJ2-3; D gene unclear. There are 14 residues in the CDR3. Trimming shortened V by 6 bases and J by 4 bases, and 14 bases separated the two germline ends. Germline assignment: CDR1 SEHNR and CDR2 FQNEAQ (reference sequence). Here the CDR3 DNA reads TGTGCCAGCAGGCAAGCTAGACTGGCAGATACGCAGTATTTT. It encodes CASRQARLADTQYF.

J is TRBJ1-1 and V is TRBV5-1, with 8 bases matching TRBD1. Trimming took 2 bases from V and 3 from J; bases not matched to a gene: 6. CDR3 length: 15 residues. From germline, CDR1 is SGHRS and CDR2 YFSETQ. CDR3 nucleotides: TGCGCCAGCAGCTTCCCTACAGGGGGACACACTGAAGCTTTCTTT. The encoded protein is CASSFPTGGHTEAFF.

V is TRBV27 and J is TRBJ2-3, with D uncertain. V was cut by 1 base and J by 1 base, with 3 bases left in between. The CDR3 length is 13 residues. Germline-derived CDR1 and CDR2 are MNHEY and SMNVEV (reference sequence). This CDR3 reads CASSLYGTDTQYF. DNA of the CDR3: TGTGCCAGCAGTTTATATGGCACAGATACGCAGTATTTT.

The chain uses TRBV5-1 and TRBJ2-2; 10 bases align to TRBD1. Germline assignment: CDR1 SGHRS and CDR2 YFSETQ. The CDR3 has 17 residues. Trimming cost V 2 bases and J 3 bases; bases outside gene matches: 7. In DNA form, the CDR3 reads TGCGCCAGCAGCTTTCCCCGACAGGGGGCTTACACCGGGGAGCTGTTTTTT. It is translated as CASSFPRQGAYTGELFF.

The rearrangement links TRBV11-3 to TRBJ2-3, with D maybe TRBD2 (7 bases). V was trimmed by 4 bases and J by 2 bases, leaving 16 bases between them. The germline CDR1 and CDR2 sequences are SGHNT and YENEEA. The CDR3 runs 16 residues. The CDR3 DNA is TGTGCCAGCAGCTCCGGCCTCGGGGGGCCCACAGATACGCAGTATTTT. Translating gives CASSSGLGGPTDTQYF.

The V call is TRBV28, the J call TRBJ1-1; no definite D call. V was shortened by 1 base and J by 1 base, with 7 bases between the two germline ends. This CDR3 contains 14 residues. CDR1 MDHEN and CDR2 SYDVKM come from the germline V gene. The CDR3 region has the DNA TGTGCCAGCAGTTTATATAGGACGAACACTGAAGCTTTCTTT. Translated, it gives CASSLYRTNTEAFF.

V is TRBV12-5 and J is TRBJ2-1; the D gene is possibly TRBD1 (7 bases). The germline V and J ends were trimmed by 3 bases and 4 bases, with 25 bases remaining between them. The germline V gene has CDR1 LGHNT and CDR2 FRNRAP. CDR3 length equals 19 residues. The CDR3 is CASGFTSLIPRDRYNEQFF. The CDR3 coding sequence is TGTGCTAGTGGTTTTACCTCCTTGATTCCGCGGGACAGATACAATGAGCAGTTCTTC.

V usage is TRBV29-1 and J usage is TRBJ2-1; TRBD2 matches 15 bases. V gave up 6 bases and J gave up 0 bases; unmatched junction bases: 18. Germline CDR1 reads SQVTM; CDR2 reads ANQGSEA. This CDR3 comprises 21 residues. The chain's CDR3 is CSVQGARGLAGGPSSYNEQFF. Written as DNA, the CDR3 is TGCAGCGTGCAGGGGGCCAGGGGACTAGCGGGAGGCCCAAGCTCCTACAATGAGCAGTTCTTC.

V gene TRBV19 combines with J gene TRBJ1-3; maybe TRBD1 (6 bases). The germline V and J ends were trimmed by 8 bases and 8 bases, with 19 bases remaining between them. Germline lookup yields CDR1 LNHDA and CDR2 SQIVND (reference sequence). This CDR3 has 14 residues. The CDR3 DNA reads as TGTGCCAGTTCGATTCTTCCGGGGGCTCACACCATATATTTT. It codes for CASSILPGAHTIYF.

The table lists this clone with a few counts. The chain has TRBV27 and TRBJ2-7, with a tentative D call TRBD2 (6 bases). The CDR3 totals 13 residues. Germline assignment: CDR1 MNHEY and CDR2 SMNVEV (reference sequence). The ends were cut back, 4 bases at V and 7 bases at J, with 14 bases in the middle. CDR3 loop: CASSWTTLGEQYF. CDR3 bases: TGTGCCAGCAGTTGGACTACCCTGGGAGAGCAGTACTTC.

As for this clone: Other DNA sequences in this specimen translate into the identical CDR3. The rearrangement links TRBV28 to TRBJ1-5; D is possibly TRBD1 (6 bases). V lost 2 bases to trimming and J lost 16 bases, with 18 bases between them. This CDR3 comprises 13 residues. From germline, CDR1 is MDHEN and CDR2 SYDVKM. This CDR3 is CASSLMLGQGSHF. The CDR3 nucleotides read TGTGCCAGCAGTTTAATGTTAGGGCAGGGGTCCCATTTT.

V gene TRBV4-1 combines with J gene TRBJ1-4; D call uncertain. V dropped 0 bases and J dropped 14 bases, with 13 bases sitting between them. Germline assignment: CDR1 MGHRA and CDR2 YSYEKL. This CDR3 contains 13 residues. DNA of the CDR3: TGCGCCAGCAGCCAAGACGCCTCCGGGTTGCTGTTTTTT. Protein: CASSQDASGLLFF.

The chain has TRBV11-2 and TRBJ2-1; D may correspond to TRBD1 or TRBD2 (5 bases each). CDR3 length: 14 amino acids. With 5 bases removed from V and 8 bases from J, the gap between germline ends came to 16 bases. Germline V gene sequence: CDR1 SGHAT, CDR2 FQNNGV. The CDR3 DNA sequence: TGTGCCAGCAGCCCGGGGACCCCTAGGGATGAGCAGTTCTTC. This codes for CASSPGTPRDEQFF.

This clone was counted only a few times. This rearrangement joins TRBV28 to TRBJ2-7; TRBD1 agrees at 9 bases. This CDR3 spans 13 amino acids. Germline V lookup: CDR1 MDHEN, CDR2 SYDVKM. The V gene end was trimmed by 10 bases and the J gene end by 3 bases; junction bases not matched to a gene: 7. The CDR3 nucleotides are TGTGCCACCTCAAGGGGACAGGGCTACGAGCAGTACTTC. Translation gives CATSRGQGYEQYF.

The chain is built from TRBV7-2 and TRBJ2-2; weak D call: TRBD1 (6 bases). This CDR3 is built from 16 residues. The V end was cut by 1 base, the J end by 0 bases, with 9 bases between. Germline V gene lookup returns CDR1 SGHTA and CDR2 FQGNSA. CDR3 DNA: TGTGCCAGCAGCTTAGTGGCAGGGGCGAACACCGGGGAGCTGTTTTTT. Amino acid sequence: CASSLVAGANTGELFF.

The chain employs TRBV29-1 and TRBJ2-7, with D uncertain. CDR3 length equals 10 residues. Between the trimmed V and J ends, which lost 0 bases and 3 bases, there was a span of 0 bases. Germline CDR1 SQVTM, CDR2 ANQGSEA. The CDR3 loop is CSVEDYEQYF. CDR3 sequence (DNA): TGCAGCGTTGAAGACTACGAGCAGTACTTC.

V usage is TRBV7-2 and J usage is TRBJ2-6, with D perhaps matching TRBD1 or TRBD2 (5 bases each). V was shortened by 3 bases and J by 0 bases, with 18 bases between the two germline ends. The germline gives CDR1 SGHTA, CDR2 FQGNSA. The length of the CDR3 is 19 residues. This CDR3 is CASSFRVLGEISGANVLTF. The DNA for the CDR3 is TGTGCCAGCAGCTTCAGAGTGTTGGGGGAGATCTCTGGGGCCAACGTCCTGACTTTC. Full variable domain (missing parts from reference TRBV7-2 and TRBJ2-6): GAGVSQSPSNKVTEKGKDVELRCDPISGHTALYWYRQSLGQGLEFLIYFQGNSAPDKSGLPSDRFSAERTGGSVSTLTIQRTQQEDSAVYLCASSFRVLGEISGANVLTFGAGSRLTVL.

The chain couples TRBV19 to TRBJ1-1, with D maybe TRBD1 (6 bases). Germline lookup yields CDR1 LNHDA and CDR2 SQIVND (reference sequence). The CDR3 is 14 amino acids. V was pared by 5 bases and J by 1 base, with 11 bases between. The CDR3 reads CASSRGQENTEAFF. The CDR3 DNA is TGTGCCAGTAGTCGGGGGCAAGAGAACACTGAAGCTTTCTTT. The whole variable domain, remainder taken from reference TRBV19 and TRBJ1-1, is DGGITQSPKYLFRKEGQNVTLSCEQNLNHDAMYWYRQDPGQGLRLIYYSQIVNDFQKGDIAEGYSVSREKKESFPLTVTSAQKNPTAFYLCASSRGQENTEAFFGQGTRLTVV.